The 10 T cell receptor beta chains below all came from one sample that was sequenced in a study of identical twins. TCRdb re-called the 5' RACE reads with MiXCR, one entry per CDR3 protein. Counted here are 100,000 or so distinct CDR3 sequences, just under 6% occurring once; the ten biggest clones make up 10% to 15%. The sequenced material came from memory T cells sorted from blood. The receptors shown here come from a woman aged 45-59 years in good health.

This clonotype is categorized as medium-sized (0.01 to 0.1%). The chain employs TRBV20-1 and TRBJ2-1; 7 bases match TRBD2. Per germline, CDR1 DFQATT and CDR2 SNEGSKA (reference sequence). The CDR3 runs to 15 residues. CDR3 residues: CSGGKPSGGNNEQFF. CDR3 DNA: TGCAGCGGGGGGAAACCTAGCGGTGGTAACAATGAGCAGTTCTTC.

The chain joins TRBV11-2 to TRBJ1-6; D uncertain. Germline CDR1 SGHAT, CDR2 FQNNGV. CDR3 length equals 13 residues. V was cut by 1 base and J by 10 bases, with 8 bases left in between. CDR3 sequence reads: CASSLVGESPLHF. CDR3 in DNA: TGTGCCAGCAGCTTAGTCGGCGAATCACCCCTCCACTTT.

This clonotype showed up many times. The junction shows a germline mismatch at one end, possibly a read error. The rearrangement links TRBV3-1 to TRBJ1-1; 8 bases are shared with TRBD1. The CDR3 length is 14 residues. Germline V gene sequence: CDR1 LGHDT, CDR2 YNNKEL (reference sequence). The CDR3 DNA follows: TGTGCCAGCAGCCACCGGACAGGGAACGCTGAAGCTTTCTTT. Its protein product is CASSHRTGNAEAFF.

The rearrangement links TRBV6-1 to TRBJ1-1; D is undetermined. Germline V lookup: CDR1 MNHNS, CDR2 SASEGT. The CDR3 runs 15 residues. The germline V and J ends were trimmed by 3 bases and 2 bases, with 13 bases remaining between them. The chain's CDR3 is CASSDRASPNTEAFF. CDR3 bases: TGTGCCAGCAGTGACCGGGCCTCCCCCAACACTGAAGCTTTCTTT.

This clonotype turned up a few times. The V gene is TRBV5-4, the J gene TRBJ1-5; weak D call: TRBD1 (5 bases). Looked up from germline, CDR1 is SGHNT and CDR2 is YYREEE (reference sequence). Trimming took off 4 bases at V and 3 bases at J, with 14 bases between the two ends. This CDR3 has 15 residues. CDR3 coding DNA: TGTGCCAGCAGCGAGGGGATCCTGGACAATCAGCCCCAGCATTTT. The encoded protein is CASSEGILDNQPQHF.

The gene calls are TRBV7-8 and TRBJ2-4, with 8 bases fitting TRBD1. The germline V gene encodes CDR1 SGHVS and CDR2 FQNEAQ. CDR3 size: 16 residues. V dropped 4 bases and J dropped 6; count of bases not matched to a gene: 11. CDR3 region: CASSSRLQGGRNIQYF. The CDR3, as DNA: TGTGCCAGCAGCTCTCGCCTACAGGGGGGTCGAAACATTCAGTACTTC. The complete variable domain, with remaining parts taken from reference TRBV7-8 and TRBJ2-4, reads GAGVSQSPRYKVAKRGQDVALRCDPISGHVSLFWYQQALGQGPEFLTYFQNEAQLDKSGLPSDRFFAERPEGSVSTLKIQRTQQEDSAVYLCASSSRLQGGRNIQYFGAGTRLSVL.

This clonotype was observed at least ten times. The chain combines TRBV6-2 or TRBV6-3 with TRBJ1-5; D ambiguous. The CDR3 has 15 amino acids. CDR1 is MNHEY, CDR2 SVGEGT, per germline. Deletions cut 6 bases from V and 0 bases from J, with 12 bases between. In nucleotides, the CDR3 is TGTGCCAGCAGCAACCGACCGTCTAGCAATCAGCCCCAGCATTTT. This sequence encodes CASSNRPSSNQPQHF.

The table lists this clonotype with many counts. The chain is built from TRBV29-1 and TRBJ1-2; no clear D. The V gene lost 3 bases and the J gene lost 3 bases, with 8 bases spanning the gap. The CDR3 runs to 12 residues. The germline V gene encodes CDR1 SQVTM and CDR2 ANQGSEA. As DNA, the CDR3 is TGCAGCGTTGATCGGACTGACTATGGCTACACCTTC. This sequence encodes CSVDRTDYGYTF.

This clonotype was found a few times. CDR3 loop: CASSQSLRGSLNTQYF. CDR3 DNA: TGTGCCAGCAGCCAAAGCCTACGCGGGAGCTTGAATACGCAGTATTTT. This chain uses TRBV4-2 with TRBJ2-3, with TRBD2 matching 7 bases. The CDR3 totals 16 residues. Germline V CDR1 and CDR2: LGHNA, YNFKEQ. Trimming took 2 bases from V and 7 from J; bases not matched to a gene: 12.

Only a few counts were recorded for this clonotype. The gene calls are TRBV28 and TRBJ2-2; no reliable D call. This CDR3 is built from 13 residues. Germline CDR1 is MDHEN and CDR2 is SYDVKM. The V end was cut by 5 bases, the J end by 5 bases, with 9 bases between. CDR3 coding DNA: TGTGCCAGCAGTAGGAAGTTAACCGGGGAGCTGTTTTTT. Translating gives CASSRKLTGELFF.